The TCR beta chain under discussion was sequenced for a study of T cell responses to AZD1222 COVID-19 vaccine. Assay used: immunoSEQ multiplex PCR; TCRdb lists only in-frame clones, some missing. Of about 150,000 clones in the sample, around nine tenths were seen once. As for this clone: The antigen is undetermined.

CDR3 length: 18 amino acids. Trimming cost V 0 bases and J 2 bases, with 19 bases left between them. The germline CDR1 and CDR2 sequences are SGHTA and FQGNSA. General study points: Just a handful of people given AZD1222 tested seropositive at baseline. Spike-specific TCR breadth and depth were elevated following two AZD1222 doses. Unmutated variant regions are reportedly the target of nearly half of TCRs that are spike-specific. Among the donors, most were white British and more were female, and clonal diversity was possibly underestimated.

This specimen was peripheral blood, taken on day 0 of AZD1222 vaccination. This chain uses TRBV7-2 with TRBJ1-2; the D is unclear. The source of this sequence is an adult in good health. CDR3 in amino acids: CASSLAWAGPLRNYGYTF. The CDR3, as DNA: TGTGCCAGCAGCTTAGCGTGGGCAGGCCCCCTTAGAAACTATGGCTACACCTTC.